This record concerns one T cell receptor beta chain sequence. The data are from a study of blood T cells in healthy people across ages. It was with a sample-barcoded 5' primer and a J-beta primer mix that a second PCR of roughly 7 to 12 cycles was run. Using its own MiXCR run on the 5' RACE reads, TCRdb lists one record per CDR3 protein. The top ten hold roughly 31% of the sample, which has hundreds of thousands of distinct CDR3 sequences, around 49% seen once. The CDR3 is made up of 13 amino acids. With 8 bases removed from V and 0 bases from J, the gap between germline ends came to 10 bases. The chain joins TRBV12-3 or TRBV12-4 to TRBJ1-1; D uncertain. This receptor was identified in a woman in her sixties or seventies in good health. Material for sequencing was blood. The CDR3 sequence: CASDTNMNTEAFF. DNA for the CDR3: TGTGCCAGCGACACGAACATGAACACTGAAGCTTTCTTT.